A single sample is the source of the 2 T cell receptor beta chains below, sequenced in a study of beta chain features in type 1 diabetes. Findings and caveats of the study: Among all four CD4+ subsets, Type 1 diabetes patients had TCRB CDR3s that were moderately but significantly shorter.

Expressed TCRB transcripts were sequenced because the isolated RNA had all been reverse transcribed beforehand. Assay: immunoSEQ multiplex PCR; the TCRdb copy retains only in-frame clones and omits some. This table has roughly 730,000 clones, roughly an eighth appearing once. No antigens are known for them. Sequencing input: naive CD4+ T cells from blood. The receptors shown here come from a man between 18 and 29 years old with type 1 diabetes.

This sequence joins TRBV4-1 and TRBJ2-1; no reliable D call. The CDR3 consists of 17 residues. Trimming removed 4 bases at V and 0 bases at J, with 16 bases between. Germline lookup yields CDR1 MGHRA and CDR2 YSYEKL. CDR3 DNA: TGCGCCAGCAGCCCCTTCATCGGACGGATCTCCTACAATGAGCAGTTCTTC. It encodes CASSPFIGRISYNEQFF.

This chain links TRBV28 with TRBJ2-7; TRBD2 is a possible D gene (5 bases). The V gene lost 3 bases and the J gene lost 0 bases, with 9 bases spanning the gap. This CDR3 has 14 amino acids. The germline V gene encodes CDR1 MDHEN and CDR2 SYDVKM. The CDR3 coding sequence is TGTGCCAGCAGTTTCGATGCGGGCTCCTACGAGCAGTACTTC. It is translated as CASSFDAGSYEQYF.